The rows below give T cell receptor beta chains drawn from one sample of a study of PD-L1 blockade in urothelial cancer. The table came from immunoSEQ multiplex PCR; TCRdb's copy has only in-frame clones and leaves some out. The sample carries more than 60,000 clones, almost 90% recorded once. Material: PBMCs, obtained around atezolizumab (anti-PD-L1) treatment. The receptors were sampled from a man between 60 and 75 years old with urothelial cancer. Both conserved end residues are part of each CDR3. A D gene is named only where the DNA matches it firmly. Rows may omit the clone size; those that give it use once, few, many or a size class.

j_gene | abundance | d_gene | v_gene | CDR3nt | CDR3aa
TRBJ2-1 | . | TRBD2 | TRBV15 | TGTGCCACCAGCAGAGAACTAGCGGGGGACCCCAATGAGCAGTTCTTC | CATSRELAGDPNEQFF
TRBJ2-3 | . | . | TRBV4-3 | TGCGCCAGCAGCCAAGAGTCTGGTTTAGCGGGCACAGATACGCAGTATTTT | CASSQESGLAGTDTQYF
TRBJ2-7 | . | TRBD2 | TRBV4-3 | TGCGCCAGCAGCCAAGGACTAGCGGGAGCTTGGGAGCAGTACTTC | CASSQGLAGAWEQYF
TRBJ1-1 | . | . | TRBV29-1 | TGCAGCGGATCCCAGGGCAACACTGAAGCTTTCTTT | CSGSQGNTEAFF
TRBJ2-1 | . | . | TRBV5-4 | TGTGCCAGCAGCTTGGACCTAAGGGGTACGAATGAGCAGTTCTTC | CASSLDLRGTNEQFF
TRBJ2-2 | . | TRBD1 | TRBV9 | TGTGCCAGCAGCTACCAGACAGGGTCGAGTACCGGGGAGCTGTTTTTT | CASSYQTGSSTGELFF
TRBJ2-1 | . | . | TRBV5-8 | TGTGCCAGCAGCTTGTTGCCGTTTTCGGGGGAGCAGTTCTTC | CASSLLPFSGEQFF
TRBJ2-7 | . | TRBD2 | TRBV18 | TGTGCCAGCTCACCGGGGACTAGCGGGAGAGAGCCCTACGAGCAGTACTTC | CASSPGTSGREPYEQYF
TRBJ2-1 | . | . | TRBV9 | TGTGCCAGCAGCGTAGGGAGTTTCTCGTACAATGAGCAGTTCTTC | CASSVGSFSYNEQFF
TRBJ2-3 | few | TRBD2 | TRBV7-2 | TGTGCCAGCAGCTTTCGGCTAGCGGGGGGGCGACATTCAGATACGCAGTATTTT | CASSFRLAGGRHSDTQYF
TRBJ2-5 | . | TRBD1 | TRBV11-3 | TGTGCCAGCAGCCCCGGACAGGGTCGAGAGACCCAGTACTTC | CASSPGQGRETQYF
TRBJ1-4 | . | . | TRBV4-3 | TGCGCCAGCAGCCAAGATCGCGGGGGGGATGAAAAACTGTTTTTT | CASSQDRGGDEKLFF
TRBJ1-3 | . | . | TRBV5-1 | TGCGCCAGCAGCCCGGGGGTAAACTCTGGAAACACCATATATTTT | CASSPGVNSGNTIYF
TRBJ1-4 | . | . | TRBV15 | TGTGCCACCAGCAGAGATGCAGGAACAAATGAAAAACTGTTTTTT | CATSRDAGTNEKLFF
TRBJ2-7 | . | . | TRBV27 | TGTGCCAGCAGTTTTTTCGGGAGTGACGAGCAGTACTTC | CASSFFGSDEQYF
TRBJ2-5 | . | . | TRBV9 | TGTGCCAGCAGCGCTACACAGGGTACGGGAGAGACCCAGTACTTC | CASSATQGTGETQYF
TRBJ2-4 | once | . | TRBV28 | TGTGCCAGCAAAGTTCAGGGTACGCCCATTCAGTACTTC | CASKVQGTPIQYF
TRBJ2-7 | . | . | TRBV29-1 | TGCAGCGTTGAGGGTCAGGCCACCTACGAGCAGTACTTC | CSVEGQATYEQYF
TRBJ2-2 | . | TRBD1 | TRBV5-1 | TGCGCCAGCATCCAGATTCAGGGGGCCGGGGAGCTGTTTTTT | CASIQIQGAGELFF
TRBJ1-1 | once | . | TRBV6-1 | TGTGCCAGCATAGGGGCAGGATCATTGAGGACTGAAGCTTTCTTT | CASIGAGSLRTEAFF
TRBJ2-2 | . | . | TRBV2 | TGTGCCAGCAGCCGATTGGGGGGAATCGGCGGGGAGCTGTTTTTT | CASSRLGGIGGELFF
TRBJ1-3 | once | . | TRBV15 | TGTGCCACCAGCAGGGAGACAGATCGCTCTGGAAACACCATATATTTT | CATSRETDRSGNTIYF
TRBJ2-7 | . | . | TRBV6-1 | TGTGCCAGCAGTGGGGGTGTCAGGGGCCGTTCCTACGAGCAGTACTTC | CASSGGVRGRSYEQYF
TRBJ2-1 | . | TRBD2 | TRBV11-1 | TGTGCCAGCAGCTCCGGGAGGGGGGATAATGAGCAGTTCTTC | CASSSGRGDNEQFF
TRBJ2-6 | . | . | TRBV2 | TGTGCCAGCAGTTCCGACAGGACTGGGGCCAACGTCCTGACTTTC | CASSSDRTGANVLTF
TRBJ2-1 | once | . | TRBV9 | TGTGCCAGCAGCGTAGCTAGCAGGACGGATGAGCAGTTCTTC | CASSVASRTDEQFF